The TCR beta chain described here comes from a study of OX40 agonist ivuxolimab in advanced cancers. With regard to the full study: Ivuxolimab was a fully human IgG2 agonistic monoclonal antibody targeting the costimulatory receptor OX40 (CD134). The paper describes the monotherapy dose-escalation part (N ≈ 52 patients) of the phase I trial of ivuxolimab. Peripheral TCRbeta sequencing aimed to test whether ivuxolimab altered TCR sequence diversity and caused clonal T-cell expansion. Intravenous ivuxolimab was administered to patients every 2 weeks at six dose levels: 0.01, 0.1, 0.3, 1.5, 3 and 10 mg/kg. In the dose-escalation cohort, 65% to 85% of patients were male, and the mean age was roughly 56 years with a range of roughly 20 to 85. Partial responses occurred in three dose-escalation patients, of whom one had hepatocellular carcinoma and two had cutaneous melanoma. Of the approximately 53 patients in dose escalation, some 20 had hepatocellular carcinoma, some 15 had melanoma, 9 had renal cell carcinoma and 9 had head and neck cancer. Prior anti-PD-1, anti-PD-L1 or anti-CTLA-4 therapy was permitted, and roughly two fifths of dose-escalation patients had received checkpoint inhibitors.

To sequence the TCRbeta CDR3 region, genomic DNA was isolated from the sorted cells. The immunoSEQ Assay was used for sequencing of TCRbeta CDR3 regions. TCRdb took over this immuneACCESS table, retaining in-frame rearrangements with V and J assigned. Such tables are incomplete; in checked studies, under half of the missing clones stem from an unresolved V gene, and the remainder is unexplained. This sample gives roughly 87,000 clones in total; roughly 93% of them show up just once. The ten largest clones capture roughly 0.75% of the sample. The trial excluded patients who had a history of autoimmune disease or were on systemic immunosuppression. Peripheral blood for TCR sequencing was collected from all dose cohorts at baseline, on cycle 4 day 1, and on cycle 7 day 1. Samples were obtained from an open-label, multicenter, first-in-human phase I dose-escalation trial of ivuxolimab. The trial enrolled adults with locally advanced or metastatic head and neck squamous cell, hepatocellular, melanoma or renal cell carcinoma. Before TCR sequencing, CD4+ T cells and CD8+ T cells from peripheral blood were sorted into separate populations.

Findings and caveats that apply to the study as a whole: Which antigens the clonally expanded peripheral T cells were specific for was not determined. At doses of 0.1 to 3.0 mg/kg, clonal expansion of both CD4+ and CD8+ T cells in blood was seen between baseline and week 6. In the 0.1-3.0 mg/kg groups, partial responders had among the lowest normalized peripheral clonal expansion, particularly in CD8+ T cells. Low levels of normalized T-cell clonal expansion were also seen in some patients who did not respond. After ivuxolimab, CD8+ T cells had more expanded clones than CD4+ T cells on average.

In the case of this clone: Its binding antigen is unknown. Base-call qualities are not available, and no considerably larger clone is one nucleotide away.

Sample: CD4+ or CD8+ T cells sorted from blood, taken in a trial of the OX40 agonist ivuxolimab. This clonotype was sampled from an adult with an advanced solid tumor such as melanoma, head and neck, liver or kidney cancer.

In nucleotides, the sequence is TGTGCCAGCAGCTTGGCCCTACTAGCGGGGGCCAACACCGGGGAGCTGTTTTTT. It translates to CASSLALLAGANTGELFF. The chain uses TRBV5-5 and TRBJ2-2, with 11 bases matching TRBD2. The CDR3 measures 18 amino acids from cysteine to phenylalanine. Just the 54-base CDR3 DNA is kept, in frame starting at base 1. CDR1 is given as SGHKS and CDR2 as YYEKEE, both from the germline V gene (reference sequence). V trim: 0 bases; J trim: 2 bases; unmatched bases: 6.